This record looks at one T cell receptor (beta chain) sequence and its context. There is no known antigen for this receptor. No much larger clone is present one base from it, and per-base qualities are unavailable. PBMCs were isolated by Ficoll-Paque density gradient centrifugation. This entry is derived from a study of T-cell memory formation after mild COVID-19 listed by TCRdb under 2021. Background on the whole study: Most TCR sequence clusters were specific to one of the two donors. In a couple of donors, T-cell clones that expanded and contracted after mild COVID-19 were tracked by sequencing TCRalpha and TCRbeta repertoires over time. The cohort was made up of two young adult volunteers, one female and one male, who were previously healthy. What the authors observed across the whole study: The study included only a couple of mild cases, and larger cohorts that include severe cases with pre-infection samples were judged to be necessary. Clones that contracted from day 15 to 85 showed balanced CD4/CD8 phenotypes, whereas a second wave of clones that expanded from day 15 to 37 leaned towards CD4+. Contracting CD4+ clones were found mainly in CM and EM memory subsets, while CD8+ clones were enriched in EMRA. SARS-CoV-2 specificity was not confirmed for the second-wave clones peaking on day 37. Some responding clones were detected in pre-infection memory, which suggested that pre-existing cross-reactive memory T cells had joined the SARS-CoV-2 response.

V is shortened by 1 base, J by 5 bases, and the region joining them spans 11 bases. Sequences DFQATT (CDR1) and SNEGSKA (CDR2) are obtained from the germline V gene (reference sequence). The CDR3 runs 14 residues from the cysteine to the phenylalanine. The CDR3 DNA has 42 bases and is translated from base 1. The sequencer listed for this sample is Illumina NovaSeq 6000. Using 5'RACE with constant-segment primers, TCRalpha and TCRbeta cDNA libraries were constructed, with sample barcodes and unique molecular identifiers added in the process. Trizol reagent was used to extract RNA from every sample. Amplification of the libraries took two PCR steps, and the second step added a second sample barcode plus Illumina TruSeq adapters. Libraries were sequenced on an Illumina NovaSeq with 2 x 150 bp paired-end reads. The paper's processing steps were these. Demultiplexing of reads and collapsing into UMI-guided consensus sequences were performed with migec v1.2.7. Using mixcr v2.1.11, the UMI consensuses were aligned to TRA and TRB V and J templates and assembled into clonotypes. A clonotype was counted as expanded or contracted only when both edgeR and NoisET called the clonotype significant, with the noise models trained on biological replicates. For edgeR calls, the cutoffs were a false discovery rate-adjusted p below 0.01 and a log2 fold-change threshold of 1. As an exploratory analysis of dynamics, max-normalized trajectories of the 1000 most abundant clonotypes were examined by PCA with hierarchical clustering. Separately sequenced CD4+ and CD8+ repertoires were used to assign a CD4 or CD8 phenotype to each responding clone. TCRdb redid the processing of the public reads, applying fastp at Q25 and MiXCR, and retained in-frame beta chains. Rows matching on CDR3 protein sequence are summarized as one entry with the most common DNA and genes. The V and J calls reflect TCRdb's pipeline rather than the authors' work. The sample table records approximately 300,000 distinct CDR3 sequences; approximately 15% of these occur just once. The ten largest make up over 20% of the sample.

The chain couples TRBV20-1 to TRBJ1-4; no confident D gene assignment can be made. Sequences were obtained from PBMCs or a T cell subset sorted from them (not recorded which). The origin of this receptor is a man aged 18 to 30 who had mild COVID-19 (a few samples of this study predate the infection). The sample titles of this study are shuffled in the database, so cell type and time point are left out; the donor was told from shared clones. The nucleotide sequence reads as follows: TGCAGTGCTAGAGTTCTGGGTTACAATGAAAAACTGTTTTTT. This gives the protein CSARVLGYNEKLFF.